The 27 T cell receptor beta chains given below trace back to one sample, sequenced in a study of Tregs in tolerant kidney transplant recipients. Their specific antigens are unknown. Sequencing was performed with immunoSEQ multiplex PCR; in TCRdb, only in-frame clones are kept and a portion is missing. The sample's table shows roughly 3,000 clones. Recipient PBMCs carried a CFSE label and met irradiated graft donor PBMCs for over five days before FACS sorting. The sample in question was CD8+ T cells from blood cultured with allogeneic cells, obtained before the transplant. The source of these receptors is a human patient who received a combined kidney and bone marrow transplant.

As to this clone: At one boundary the junction diverges from the germline segment, which might be a read error. The read comes to an end 3 residues before the CDR3 does, leaving the germline J gene to fill in the end. This chain links TRBV4-2 with TRBJ1-2; D possibly corresponds to TRBD1 (5 bases). The CDR3 is 12 amino acids. From germline, CDR1 is LGHNA and CDR2 YNFKEQ. This CDR3 is CASSTVGQGYTF. The part of the CDR3 DNA that was read is TGCGCCAGCAGCACGGTGGGGCAGGGC.

By frequency, this clone is medium-sized. The read stops 3 residues short of the end of the CDR3; the missing end is completed from the germline J gene. The genes are TRBV20-1 and TRBJ2-7, with 12 positions matching TRBD2. The CDR3 contains 13 residues. Looked up from germline, CDR1 is DFQATT and CDR2 is SNEGSKA (reference sequence). Germline trimming cut 5 bases from V and 1 base from J; bases unmatched to any gene: 0. The CDR3: CSAGTSGSYEQYF. Partial CDR3 DNA: TGCAGTGCTGGGACTAGCGGGTCCTACGAG.

Frequency places this clone as medium-sized. The CDR3 goes on 3 residues after the read ends, and that part is filled in from the germline J gene. The rearrangement joins TRBV20-1 to TRBJ2-6, with D possibly being TRBD1 (6 bases). The V end was cut by 1 base, the J end by 0 bases, with 13 bases between. The CDR3 runs 17 residues. CDR1 and CDR2 from the germline V gene are DFQATT and SNEGSKA (reference sequence). CDR3 DNA, as far as it was read: TGCAGTGCTAGAGGTAGAGGACAGTACTCTGGGGCCAACGTC. It codes for CSARGRGQYSGANV. The whole CDR3 sequence is CSARGRGQYSGANVLTF.

Comments on this clone: The read ends 3 residues early relative to the CDR3; the germline J gene fills the gap. The chain has TRBV5-4 and TRBJ2-1; TRBD1 aligns across 7 bases. This CDR3 comprises 13 residues. Germline V lookup: CDR1 SGHNT, CDR2 YYREEE (reference sequence). The trim removed 1 base at V and 9 bases at J, leaving 4 bases unmatched. The part of the CDR3 DNA that was read is TGTGCCAGCAGCTTGTCTAACAGGGGTGAG. Its protein is CASSLSNRGE. The entire CDR3 protein is CASSLSNRGEQFF.

Measured by frequency, this clone is medium-sized (0.01 to 0.1%). The DNA ends 3 residues before the CDR3 does, and the rest of the CDR3 is filled in from the germline J gene. The chain is built from TRBV6-2 or TRBV6-3 and TRBJ2-7, with a tentative D call TRBD2 (6 bases). V gave up 3 bases and J gave up 4 bases, with 19 bases separating them. This CDR3 comprises 16 residues. The V gene's germline CDR1 is MNHEY and CDR2 SVGEGT. Partial CDR3 DNA: TGTGCCAGCAGTTATTGGAGGGGCGCCGAATCTTACGAG. It encodes CASSYWRGAESYE. The full CDR3 protein is CASSYWRGAESYEQYF.

To note about this clone: The read ends 3 residues early relative to the CDR3; the germline J gene fills the gap. The chain employs TRBV27 and TRBJ2-1, with 9 positions matching TRBD2. Germline values: CDR1 MNHEY, CDR2 SMNVEV (reference sequence). V dropped 4 bases and J dropped 4; count of bases not matched to a gene: 2. This CDR3 region has 14 residues. The sequenced part of the CDR3 DNA is TGTGCCAGCAGTTGGGCGGGAGGGTACAATGAG. Translating it yields CASSWAGGYNE. The full CDR3 protein reads CASSWAGGYNEQFF.

Judged by frequency, this clone is medium-sized. The sequenced fragment ends 3 residues before the CDR3 boundary, so the rest is inferred from the germline J gene. The genes are TRBV19 and TRBJ1-1, with 7 positions matching TRBD1. With V trimmed by 6 bases and J by 4 bases, 2 bases remained unmatched. CDR3 length equals 12 residues. Germline CDR1 LNHDA, CDR2 SQIVND (reference sequence). This CDR3 reads CASRTGVTEAFF. The sequenced CDR3 bases are TGTGCCAGTAGAACAGGGGTCACTGAA.

This clone is deemed medium-sized by its frequency. The CDR3 is CASSPTPSDRGPEAFF. CDR3 DNA (partial): TGTGCCAGCTCACCTACGCCTTCGGACAGGGGGCCTGAA. This rearrangement joins TRBV18 to TRBJ1-1; 11 positions match TRBD1. The DNA ends 3 residues before the CDR3 does, and the rest of the CDR3 is filled in from the germline J gene. The CDR3 loop spans 16 amino acids. Per germline, CDR1 KGHSH and CDR2 LQKENI. Trimming removed 3 bases from V and 6 bases from J; junction bases left unmatched: 9. The full variable domain, its missing parts supplied by reference TRBV18 and TRBJ1-1, is NAGVMQNPRHLVRRRGQEARLRCSPMKGHSHVYWYRQLPEEGLKFMVYLQKENIIDESGMPKERFSAEFPKEGPSILRIQQVVRGDSAAYFCASSPTPSDRGPEAFFGQGTRLTVV.

According to its frequency, this clone is medium-sized (0.01 to 0.1%). The read ends 3 residues shy of where the CDR3 ends; the end is completed using the germline J gene. The chain joins TRBV6-2 or TRBV6-3 to TRBJ2-1; D not certain. Germline V gene data show CDR1 as MNHEY and CDR2 as SVGEGT. The CDR3 loop spans 13 amino acids. Trimming left V 2 bases short and J 3 bases short, with 5 bases between. The CDR3 bases that were read are TGTGCCAGCAGTTACACCTACTACAATGAG. Translation: CASSYTYYNE. The whole CDR3 protein reads CASSYTYYNEQFF.

This clone counts as medium-sized by frequency. Sequencing ends 3 residues short of the CDR3 end; the germline J gene provides the rest. The V gene is TRBV4-1, the J gene TRBJ1-5; no firm D call. This CDR3 spans 12 amino acids. V lost 4 bases and J 9 bases, leaving 10 bases between the germline ends. From germline, CDR1 is MGHRA and CDR2 YSYEKL. This CDR3 reads CASSPARGPQHF. The covered CDR3 bases are TGCGCCAGCAGCCCAGCCCGGGGGCCC.

This clone counts as medium-sized by frequency. Here the CDR3 reads CASSFGVPGELFF. Incomplete CDR3 DNA: TGTGCCAGCAGTTTCGGGGTCCCCGGGGAG. The chain is built from TRBV28 and TRBJ2-2; tentatively, D is TRBD2 (5 bases). The CDR3 end is not reached by the read, which stops 3 residues before it; the germline J gene fills it in. The V end lost 3 bases, the J end lost 6 bases, and 8 bases lay between the germline ends. Germline V CDR1 and CDR2: MDHEN, SYDVKM. The CDR3 has 13 residues.

Remarks on this clone: The read falls 3 residues short of the CDR3 end, and the missing part is taken from the germline J gene. The chain combines TRBV4-1 with TRBJ1-2; D call uncertain. The ends were cut back, 4 bases at V and 4 bases at J, with 16 bases in the middle. CDR1 is MGHRA and CDR2 is YSYEKL in the germline V gene. This CDR3 is 15 amino acids long. The part of the CDR3 DNA that was read is TGCGCCAGCAGCCCCGCCGGCGGAGCTAGCTATGGC. This translates into CASSPAGGASYG. The whole CDR3 sequence is CASSPAGGASYGYTF.

As concerns this clone: The read falls 3 residues short of the CDR3 end, and the missing part is taken from the germline J gene. The gene calls are TRBV19 and TRBJ1-1; 7 bases map to TRBD1. Germline CDR1 LNHDA, CDR2 SQIVND (reference sequence). The CDR3 contains 13 residues. The junction had 9 bases not matched to a gene; V was cut back by 9 bases and J by 5 bases. CDR3 residues: CASRAGGLTEAFF. Incomplete CDR3 DNA: TGTGCCAGCAGGGCAGGGGGTTTGACTGAA.

This clone counts as medium-sized (0.01 to 0.1%) by frequency. The read ends 3 residues shy of where the CDR3 ends; the end is completed using the germline J gene. This chain uses TRBV20-1 with TRBJ1-2; D unclear. The ends were cut back, 3 bases at V and 2 bases at J, with 10 bases in the middle. Per the germline V gene, CDR1 is DFQATT and CDR2 is SNEGSKA (reference sequence). The CDR3 is made up of 13 amino acids. Incomplete CDR3 DNA: TGCAGTGCTAGGTCTGTCCGGAACTATGGC. Translating it yields CSARSVRNYG. The entire CDR3 protein reads CSARSVRNYGYTF.

With respect to this clone: The read gets to within 3 residues of the CDR3 end, and the germline J gene fills in the rest. The chain uses TRBV7-2 and TRBJ2-1; D may be TRBD2 (6 bases). The germline V gene has CDR1 SGHTA and CDR2 FQGNSA. This CDR3 has 15 residues. V lost 2 bases, J lost 8 bases, and 16 bases lay in between. The covered CDR3 bases are TGTGCCAGCAGCTTAATAGCGGCCTACACGGATGAG. It is translated as CASSLIAAYTDE. The whole CDR3 is CASSLIAAYTDEQFF.

As to this clone: The read stops 3 residues short of the end of the CDR3; the missing end is completed from the germline J gene. This chain connects TRBV11-3 to TRBJ2-7, with 11 nucleotides matching TRBD1. Germline CDR1 and CDR2: SGHNT and YENEEA. The ends lost 5 bases at V and 6 bases at J; junction bases unmatched: 3. The CDR3 has 13 amino acids. CDR3 bases read: TGTGCCAGCAGCCTTGGGACAGGGGGCGAG. Its translation is CASSLGTGGE. The full-length CDR3 reads as CASSLGTGGEQYF.

This clone is medium-sized by frequency. The CDR3 end falls 3 residues outside the read, so it is completed with the germline J gene. V usage is TRBV9 and J usage is TRBJ2-2; D is undetermined. The germline V gene encodes CDR1 SGDLS and CDR2 YYNGEE. V shed 0 bases and J shed 3 bases, with 6 bases lying between them. The CDR3 totals 14 residues. The chain's CDR3 is CASSVDRYTGELFF. The DNA read from the CDR3 is TGTGCCAGCAGCGTAGACCGGTACACCGGGGAG.

CDR3 bases read: TGCGCCAGCAGCCACGGCCAGGGGCGAAGGCCC. This codes for CASSHGQGRRP. The entire CDR3 protein reads CASSHGQGRRPQHF. This chain links TRBV4-1 with TRBJ1-5; a possible D gene is TRBD1 (6 bases). The CDR3 end lies 3 residues beyond the end of the read and is filled in from the germline J gene. Germline V lookup: CDR1 MGHRA, CDR2 YSYEKL. With 3 bases removed from V and 9 bases from J, the gap between germline ends came to 15 bases. The CDR3 runs to 14 residues.

Turning to this clone: The read ends 3 residues early relative to the CDR3; the germline J gene fills the gap. This rearrangement joins TRBV7-8 to TRBJ2-7; D is uncertain. This CDR3 is 11 amino acids long. V lost 4 bases and J lost 2, with 3 bases in between. Per germline, CDR1 SGHVS and CDR2 FQNEAQ. The CDR3 sequence: CASSSAYEQYF. CDR3 DNA, as far as it was read: TGTGCCAGCAGCTCCGCCTACGAG. The whole variable domain, remainder taken from reference TRBV7-8 and TRBJ2-7, is GAGVSQSPRYKVAKRGQDVALRCDPISGHVSLFWYQQALGQGPEFLTYFQNEAQLDKSGLPSDRFFAERPEGSVSTLKIQRTQQEDSAVYLCASSSAYEQYFGPGTRLTVT.

Frequency places this clone as medium-sized. Germline is not matched at one junction end, which may reflect a read error. The CDR3 loop is CASSPDRGPQPQHF. The covered CDR3 bases are TGCGCCAGCAGCCCCGACAGGGGGCCTCAGCCC. This chain links TRBV4-2 with TRBJ1-5; 10 bases line up with TRBD1. The read stops 3 residues short of the end of the CDR3; the missing end is completed from the germline J gene. The CDR3 has 14 residues. Germline V gene lookup returns CDR1 LGHNA and CDR2 YNFKEQ.

Considering frequency, this clone is large. The read stops 3 residues short of the end of the CDR3; the missing end is completed from the germline J gene. The chain is built from TRBV30 and TRBJ1-5, with 12 bases lining up with TRBD1. From germline, CDR1 is GTSNPN and CDR2 SVGIG (reference sequence). The V and J ends lost 0 bases and 6 bases, in that order; junction bases with no gene match: 0. The CDR3 loop spans 14 amino acids. Here the CDR3 reads CAWSVGQGAQPQHF. CDR3 DNA, as far as it was read: TGTGCCTGGAGTGTGGGACAGGGGGCTCAGCCC.

This clone is deemed medium-sized by its frequency. The read terminates 3 residues before the CDR3 end, so the remaining end is supplied by the germline J gene. The chain carries TRBV4-2 and TRBJ1-2, with a tentative D call TRBD1 (5 bases). This CDR3 contains 15 residues. The V end was cut by 0 bases, the J end by 3 bases, with 11 bases between. Germline assignment: CDR1 LGHNA and CDR2 YNFKEQ. Incomplete CDR3 DNA: TGTGCCAGCAGCCAAGAAACGGGGGGTTACTATGGC. The encoded protein is CASSQETGGYYG. The complete CDR3 reads CASSQETGGYYGYTF.

In the case of this clone: The observed sequence ends 3 residues before the CDR3 terminus, with the missing tail filled in from the germline J gene. J is TRBJ1-1 and V is TRBV19; 8 nucleotides match TRBD1. This CDR3 spans 12 amino acids. V lost 9 bases, J lost 5 bases, and 5 bases stayed unmatched. The germline V gene has CDR1 LNHDA and CDR2 SQIVND (reference sequence). The CDR3 here is CASWDRSTEAFF. CDR3 bases read: TGTGCCAGCTGGGACAGGTCAACTGAA.

With regard to this clone: The observed sequence ends 3 residues before the CDR3 terminus, with the missing tail filled in from the germline J gene. The V gene is TRBV27, the J gene TRBJ2-2, with D perhaps matching TRBD2 (5 bases). The CDR3 totals 14 residues. Trimming stripped 5 bases from V and 3 bases from J, with 10 bases between. Germline CDR1 is MNHEY and CDR2 is SMNVEV (reference sequence). The chain's CDR3 is CASSPQDYTGELFF. Incomplete CDR3 DNA: TGTGCCAGCAGTCCCCAGGACTACACCGGGGAG.

A word on this clone: The missing CDR3 end, 3 residues past where the read stops, is filled in from the germline J gene. This rearrangement joins TRBV7-6 to TRBJ2-3, with TRBD1 as a possible D gene (5 bases). Germline V lookup: CDR1 SGHVS, CDR2 FNYEAQ. The CDR3 runs to 15 residues. Trimming left V 1 base short and J 6 bases short, with 14 bases between. The CDR3 here is CASSLVSGAGDTQYF. CDR3 DNA (partial): TGTGCCAGCAGCTTAGTGTCTGGGGCCGGGGATACG.

In the case of this clone: Read sequence stops 3 residues before the CDR3 end, and the germline J gene provides the missing end. The chain employs TRBV20-1 and TRBJ2-2; the match to TRBD1 covers 10 bases. CDR1 DFQATT and CDR2 SNEGSKA come from the germline V gene (reference sequence). This CDR3 is 13 amino acids long. The trim removed 5 bases at V and 7 bases at J, leaving 4 bases unmatched. The sequenced CDR3 bases are TGCAGTGCTGCCGGGACAGGGGACGGGGAG. Translation: CSAAGTGDGE. The entire CDR3 is CSAAGTGDGELFF.

Partial CDR3 DNA: TGTGCCAGCAGCCACAGCGGGATCCCCTACAATGAG. It codes for CASSHSGIPYNE. The whole CDR3 region reads CASSHSGIPYNEQFF. This chain links TRBV5-4 with TRBJ2-1, with 7 bases matching TRBD2. The read stops 3 residues short of the end of the CDR3; the missing end is completed from the germline J gene. CDR3 size: 15 residues. Germline assignment: CDR1 SGHNT and CDR2 YYREEE (reference sequence). V dropped 4 bases and J dropped 2; count of bases not matched to a gene: 6.